This T cell receptor (beta chain) was profiled in a study of cytomegalovirus exposure and HLA in healthy donors. The CDR3 is 13 residues long. V lost 6 bases, J lost 2 bases, and 8 bases lay in between. The germline CDR1 and CDR2 sequences are KGHSH and LQKENI. Method: immunoSEQ multiplex PCR; TCRdb's copy keeps in-frame clones and lacks some. The sample records 130,000 or so clones, 89% being singletons. The sample consisted of PBMCs. The chain carries TRBV18 and TRBJ1-5, with D tentatively TRBD1 (5 bases). This TCR derives from a woman aged 18-35 years in good health and CMV-seropositive. The CDR3 DNA reads as TGTGCCAGCTCCGGGGGTGGCAATCAGCCCCAGCATTTT. Protein: CASSGGGNQPQHF.